This T cell receptor beta chain was identified during a study of T cells in Graves' hyperthyroidism and ophthalmopathy. The study's findings and limits: From stable hyperthyroidism, ophthalmopathy was set apart by a 13 V-J model.

Authors of the study amplified TCR beta CDR3 regions from RNA transcripts. TCR CDR3 regions were first amplified by RT-PCR with HTBI primers. TCRdb re-analysed the multiplex PCR reads in MiXCR, keeping a single row per CDR3 protein. This sample has about 600,000 distinct CDR3 sequences, with about 14% found just once. Lactation, pregnancy, other autoimmune disease or uncontrolled infection excluded patients. Diagnosis relied on clinical symptoms, serum thyroxine and TRAb, thyroid ultrasound and orbital computed tomography. The PBMCs studied were ones that came from 8.5 to 10 ml fresh peripheral blood. In regard to this clonotype: Its antigen remains unknown. Mismatch with germline at one junction end may stem from a read error.

The sequenced material came from blood. This TCR derives from a woman aged 50 to 60 with Graves' ophthalmopathy.

The DNA for the CDR3 is TGCGCCAGCAGCCTGACTAGCGGCAATGAGCAGCTCTTC. Protein: CASSLTSGNEQLF. The gene calls are TRBV4-3 and TRBJ2-1, with TRBD2 identical over 9 bases. CDR3 length: 13 amino acids. Germline V gene sequence: CDR1 LGHNA, CDR2 YSLEER.